This TCR beta chain was documented in a study of blood T cells in healthy people across ages. Drawing of peripheral blood yielded about 9.8 milliliters from each donor. Points on this clonotype: Its specificity is unknown.

Study conclusions and caveats: A strong correlation was found between TCR beta diversity and the percentage of naive T cells.

The germline V gene encodes CDR1 SEHNR and CDR2 FQNEAQ (reference sequence). V was trimmed by 7 bases and J by 5 bases, leaving 8 bases between them. CDR3 size: 11 residues. Through a sample-barcoded 5' primer and a J-beta primer mix, a second PCR was run for about 6 to 11 cycles. TCRdb ran MiXCR on the 5' RACE reads and lists one entry per CDR3 protein. The sample lists approximately 800,000 distinct CDR3 sequences; less than 70% were seen once. This sequence was found in a man at least 80 years old in good health. The specimen was blood. This chain uses TRBV7-9 with TRBJ2-5, with D hard to call. The CDR3 DNA is TGTGCCAGCACCCCACGGGAGACCCAGTACTTC. It encodes CASTPRETQYF.